This T cell receptor beta chain was obtained from a study of blood T cell repertoires in COVID-19. In the study's own analysis: For nucleated cells, counts were estimated from reference gene primer amplification. Only in-frame clones appear in the TCRdb table, and some are missing; sequencing was by immunoSEQ multiplex PCR. The V and J calls and the clone size are those of that table, but D and trimming were determined from the DNA. Of fewer than 250,000 clones listed, 65% to 90% are singletons. V was pared by 0 bases and J by 2 bases, with 20 bases between. This CDR3 contains 18 residues. Germline loops: CDR1 SGHTA, CDR2 FQGNSA. This study enrolled people aged roughly 18 to 90 from 24 US geographic areas. Clinical history as reported by participants underpinned cohort assignment.

The sequence was collected from a woman aged 40 to 50 with acute COVID-19. Sequencing was performed on PBMCs or T cells enriched from blood (not recorded which). The chain is built from TRBV7-2 and TRBJ2-7; the D gene is possibly TRBD2 (8 bases). The CDR3: CASSLAPPGGGSPYEQYF. The CDR3 DNA reads TGTGCCAGCAGCTTAGCCCCCCCGGGAGGGGGCAGTCCCTACGAGCAGTACTTC.